Below, 10 T cell receptor beta chains from the same sample are listed, as sequenced in a study of neurological immune-mediated disorders. MiXCR was run by TCRdb on the 5' RACE reads, yielding one entry per CDR3 protein. The data hold approximately 51,000 distinct CDR3 sequences, with 3% to 4% observed a single time. Sequenced sample: PBMCs. Every receptor here comes from a man aged 40-49 years with multiple sclerosis.

This clonotype was observed many times. V is TRBV2 and J is TRBJ2-5; 7 bases line up with TRBD1. The CDR3 totals 15 residues. Trimming at V came to 6 bases and at J to 5 bases, leaving 12 bases not matched to a gene. Germline V gives CDR1 SNHLY, CDR2 FYNNEI. CDR3 in amino acids: CASRDRDSVTETQYF. CDR3 coding DNA: TGTGCCAGCAGAGACCGGGACAGTGTAACGGAGACCCAGTACTTC.

This clonotype was counted at least ten times. This rearrangement joins TRBV6-5 to TRBJ1-2; D gene unclear. V lost 8 bases and J 9 bases, leaving 16 bases between the germline ends. Germline V gene sequence: CDR1 MNHEY, CDR2 SVGAGI. This CDR3 comprises 12 residues. The CDR3 DNA reads TGTGCCAGCGATCCGGAGGGTTGGAGCTACACCTTC. Translating gives CASDPEGWSYTF.

In its sample, this clonotype was seen many times. This chain links TRBV5-1 with TRBJ2-1; 9 bases align to TRBD1. Germline CDR1 and CDR2: SGHRS and YFSETQ. The CDR3 has 15 amino acids. With 4 bases clipped from V and 1 base from J, the junction kept 3 bases outside the gene matches. The CDR3 nucleotides read TGCGCCAGCAGCCCGGGACAGGGATCCTACAATGAGCAGTTCTTC. Protein sequence: CASSPGQGSYNEQFF.

This clonotype was found many times. The CDR3 sequence is CSAPRLAGGVEQFF. The DNA for the CDR3 is TGCAGTGCCCCCCGACTAGCGGGGGGCGTTGAGCAGTTCTTC. The V and J genes are TRBV20-1 and TRBJ2-1, with TRBD2 matching 13 bases. The CDR3 covers 14 residues. V shed 6 bases, J shed 9 bases, and the junction held 8 bases outside the gene matches. Germline CDR1 and CDR2: DFQATT and SNEGSKA (reference sequence).

There are many counts of this clonotype. V and J are TRBV5-6 and TRBJ1-1; the D gene is possibly TRBD1 (5 bases). Germline V lookup: CDR1 SGHDT, CDR2 YYEEEE. V shed 1 base and J shed 5 bases, with 12 bases lying between them. CDR3 length: 14 residues. CDR3 protein: CASSLLGARTEAFF. DNA of the CDR3: TGTGCCAGCAGCTTGCTCGGGGCTCGAACTGAAGCTTTCTTT. Together with reference TRBV5-6 and TRBJ1-1, the CDR3 gives the full variable domain: DAGVTQSPTHLIKTRGQQVTLRCSPKSGHDTVSWYQQALGQGPQFIFQYYEEEERQRGNFPDRFSGHQFPNYSSELNVNALLLGDSALYLCASSLLGARTEAFFGQGTRLTVV.

This clonotype was found a few times. A read error may account for a junction end that differs from germline. The V and J genes are TRBV29-1 and TRBJ1-4, with 7 bases identical to TRBD1. The CDR3 has 12 residues. Germline V gene lookup returns CDR1 SQVTM and CDR2 ANQGSEA. DNA for the CDR3: TGCAGCGGCTTAGACGACAGGGCCACGGCGTGGTTT. It codes for CSGLDDRATAWF. The full variable domain, completed using reference TRBV29-1 and TRBJ1-4, is SAVISQKPSRDICQRGTSLTIQCQVDSQVTMMFWYRQQPGQSLTLIATANQGSEATYESGFVIDKFPISRPNLTFSTLTVSNMSPEDSSIYLCSGLDDRATAWFGSGTQLSVL.

This clonotype was detected many times. This chain uses TRBV3-1 with TRBJ2-3; TRBD2 agrees at 11 bases. Germline lookup yields CDR1 LGHDT and CDR2 YNNKEL (reference sequence). There are 15 residues in the CDR3. V was pared by 6 bases and J by 5 bases, with 7 bases of the junction left unmatched. The DNA of the CDR3 is TGTGCCAGCAGTTATAGCGGGGGGGCAGGAGATACGCAGTATTTT. Translated, it gives CASSYSGGAGDTQYF.

This clonotype was counted ten times or more. V is TRBV5-1 and J is TRBJ2-7, with D tentatively TRBD1 (5 bases). V lost 0 bases, J lost 7 bases, and 11 bases lay in between. The CDR3 is 13 amino acids. Looked up from germline, CDR1 is SGHRS and CDR2 is YFSETQ. Written as DNA, the CDR3 is TGCGCCAGCAGCTTGGCCCGGACAAAAGAGCAGTACTTC. Its translation is CASSLARTKEQYF.

This clonotype was seen repeatedly, ten times or more. The gene calls are TRBV20-1 and TRBJ1-1; 9 positions match TRBD1. Germline V gene sequence: CDR1 DFQATT, CDR2 SNEGSKA (reference sequence). The ends lost 7 bases at V and 4 bases at J; junction bases unmatched: 4. CDR3 length: 12 residues. This CDR3 is CSGGQGVTEAFF. The CDR3 DNA is TGCAGTGGGGGACAGGGAGTCACTGAAGCTTTCTTT.

This clonotype was observed many times. The chain carries TRBV20-1 and TRBJ1-4, with D uncertain. Trimming removed 2 bases from V and 7 bases from J, with 14 bases in between. Per germline, CDR1 DFQATT and CDR2 SNEGSKA (reference sequence). There are 14 residues in the CDR3. Here the CDR3 reads CSARSERLREKLFF. DNA for the CDR3: TGCAGTGCTAGATCGGAGAGGCTACGTGAAAAACTGTTTTTT.